The sequence of this T cell receptor (beta chain) was determined in a study of human T cells and chemical hapten exposure. Study context: Patch tests containing 0.01% DPC, applied to the upper back, were read at 6 days.

The CDR3 contains 15 residues. Trimming cost V 6 bases and J 2 bases; bases outside gene matches: 5. In germline, CDR1 is SEHNR, CDR2 FQNEAQ (reference sequence). This clonotype has only a few counts. What it recognizes is unknown. Original methodology: Sample-level TCR yields exhibited a median of roughly 96,000, with a range of roughly 23,224 to 700,000. TCRdb independently ran MiXCR on the RACE reads; one entry per CDR3 protein. The V and J calls shown here were made by TCRdb, not taken from the authors' results. Of approximately 350,000 distinct CDR3 sequences in the sample, 6% to 7% were seen once. Overall study findings and caveats: Among expanded TCRs, significantly more large CDR3 similarity clusters formed than among controls.

The time point: patch test 2, 6 weeks after DPC sensitization. Described treatment: therapeutic diphenylcyclopropenone sensitization with weekly scalp DPC. The TCR was taken from a woman aged 18-29 years with alopecia areata. Some clones in this sample may be carry-over from other donors' samples. The input for sequencing was whole blood, taken in connection with sensitization to the hapten diphenylcyclopropenone (DPC). The chain uses TRBV7-9 and TRBJ1-4, with 8 bases aligning to TRBD1. The CDR3 reads CASRSTGGTNEKLFF. The CDR3 DNA is TGTGCCAGCAGGTCTACAGGGGGGACTAATGAAAAACTGTTTTTT.